Shown below are 17 T cell receptor beta chains from a single sample sequenced in a study of T cells in Graves' hyperthyroidism and ophthalmopathy. TCR beta CDR3 sequences were amplified from RNA transcripts. TCR CDR3 regions were first amplified by RT-PCR with HTBI primers. TCRdb re-derived calls from the multiplex PCR reads in MiXCR, one entry per CDR3 protein. The sample holds 500,000 to 650,000 distinct CDR3 sequences, around 50% seen once. Input material: peripheral blood or thyroid tissue (not recorded which). These receptors were taken from an adult woman with Graves' disease, either hyperthyroidism or ophthalmopathy (not recorded which).

This clonotype was seen a few times. CDR3 DNA sequence: TGCAGCGTTGGGGGGGTCGTGGCAGGAGGGGGTGAAAAACTGTTTTTT. Protein sequence: CSVGGVVAGGGEKLFF. J is TRBJ1-4 and V is TRBV29-1; tentatively, D is TRBD1 (6 bases). This CDR3 spans 16 amino acids. The ends were cut back, 4 bases at V and 7 bases at J, with 22 bases in the middle. Looked up from germline, CDR1 is SQVTM and CDR2 is ANQGSEA.

This clonotype has ten or more counts. This chain links TRBV20-1 with TRBJ2-7; 8 bases are shared with TRBD2. V was pared by 3 bases and J by 1 base, with 14 bases of the junction left unmatched. CDR3 length: 17 amino acids. The V gene's germline CDR1 is DFQATT and CDR2 SNEGSKA (reference sequence). The CDR3 reads CSARGWLVAGGSYEQYF. The CDR3 DNA is TGCAGTGCTAGGGGTTGGCTAGTGGCGGGAGGTTCCTACGAGCAGTACTTC.

The table lists this clonotype with a few counts. The CDR3 loop is CSARDPSGSGTQYF. CDR3 nucleotide sequence: TGCAGTGCTAGAGATCCGAGCGGGAGCGGGACCCAGTACTTC. The gene calls are TRBV20-1 and TRBJ2-5, with TRBD2 identical over 8 bases. The V and J ends lost 0 bases and 7 bases, in that order; junction bases with no gene match: 7. Germline values: CDR1 DFQATT, CDR2 SNEGSKA (reference sequence). The CDR3 consists of 14 residues.

V gene TRBV7-9 combines with J gene TRBJ1-2; D remains unclear. V was pared by 3 bases and J by 0 bases, with 5 bases between. CDR3 size: 13 residues. CDR1 is SEHNR, CDR2 FQNEAQ, per germline (reference sequence). The CDR3 DNA is TGTGCCAGCAGCTTCGGCCCTAACTATGGCTACACCTTC. Its translation is CASSFGPNYGYTF.

The table lists this clonotype with a few counts. The V and J genes are TRBV29-1 and TRBJ2-5, with D unresolved. Germline V gene lookup returns CDR1 SQVTM and CDR2 ANQGSEA. V dropped 3 bases and J dropped 4 bases, with 9 bases sitting between them. The length of the CDR3 is 12 residues. The CDR3: CSVEVSSETQYF. Written as DNA, the CDR3 is TGCAGCGTTGAGGTCAGCTCAGAGACCCAGTACTTC. Looking up the rest from reference TRBV29-1 and TRBJ2-5 gives the full variable domain: SAVISQKPSRDICQRGTSLTIQCQVDSQVTMMFWYRQQPGQSLTLIATANQGSEATYESGFVIDKFPISRPNLTFSTLTVSNMSPEDSSIYLCSVEVSSETQYFGPGTRLLVL.

The chain has TRBV5-1 and TRBJ2-7, with a possible D match to TRBD1 (6 bases). Trimming pared 2 bases from V and 2 bases from J, leaving 11 bases between. This CDR3 comprises 14 residues. The germline gives CDR1 SGHRS, CDR2 YFSETQ. The CDR3 sequence is CASSLTGRTYEQYF. In nucleotides, the CDR3 is TGCGCCAGCAGCTTAACAGGGCGGACCTACGAGCAGTACTTC.

The rearrangement joins TRBV10-3 to TRBJ2-7; 9 nucleotides line up with TRBD1. The CDR3 contains 14 residues. Germline V lookup: CDR1 ENHRY, CDR2 SYGVKD. V was clipped by 2 bases and J by 5 bases; unmatched bases: 4. The CDR3 DNA reads as TGTGCCATCAGTGAGGGACAGGGGATCCACGAGCAGTACTTC. It translates to CAISEGQGIHEQYF.

The chain carries TRBV24-1 and TRBJ1-5; D may be TRBD1 (5 bases). The CDR3 spans 15 residues. Trimming removed 3 bases at V and 4 bases at J, with 12 bases between. Germline V lookup: CDR1 KGHDR, CDR2 SFDVKD. This chain's CDR3 is CATSDSGGLNQPQHF. For the CDR3, the DNA is TGTGCCACCAGTGATAGTGGGGGACTAAATCAGCCCCAGCATTTT.

The chain uses TRBV10-1 and TRBJ1-1; D might be TRBD1 (5 bases). The CDR3 runs to 13 residues. Germline CDR1 reads WNHNN; CDR2 reads SYGVQD (reference sequence). V was cut by 3 bases and J by 10 bases, with 15 bases left in between. The CDR3 sequence is CASSDQEPRGAFF. For the CDR3, the DNA is TGCGCCAGCAGTGATCAGGAGCCTAGGGGAGCTTTCTTT.

This clonotype was detected many times. The V call is TRBV10-3, the J call TRBJ1-1; 8 nucleotides line up with TRBD1. With V trimmed by 7 bases and J by 6 bases, 7 bases remained unmatched. The CDR3 spans 13 residues. Germline V CDR1 and CDR2: ENHRY, SYGVKD. The CDR3 DNA reads as TGTGCCATCACCTCTGGGGGACAGGCTGAAGCTTTCTTT. This translates into CAITSGGQAEAFF.

This clonotype was detected ten times or more. V and J are TRBV20-1 and TRBJ2-2; 7 positions match TRBD2. Germline V gene lookup returns CDR1 DFQATT and CDR2 SNEGSKA (reference sequence). V gave up 3 bases and J gave up 0 bases; unmatched junction bases: 4. The CDR3 length is 15 residues. The CDR3 coding sequence is TGCAGTGCTAGCCGGGACTACCCGAACACCGGGGAGCTGTTTTTT. Its protein product is CSASRDYPNTGELFF.

This clonotype was seen at least ten times. This chain joins TRBV10-3 and TRBJ2-7, with D perhaps assigned TRBD1 or TRBD2 (5 bases each). The V and J ends lost 1 base and 0 bases respectively, with 16 bases between them. Germline V gives CDR1 ENHRY, CDR2 SYGVKD. CDR3 length: 17 residues. CDR3 sequence reads: CAISEWGYGASSYEQYF. DNA of the CDR3: TGTGCCATCAGTGAGTGGGGGTACGGGGCTAGCTCCTACGAGCAGTACTTC.

V usage is TRBV10-3 and J usage is TRBJ2-1; weak D call: TRBD1 (6 bases). Trimming took 6 bases from V and 6 from J, leaving 18 bases between them. The CDR3 spans 15 residues. CDR1 and CDR2 (germline): ENHRY, SYGVKD. The CDR3 loop is CAIRERDIPANEQFF. The CDR3 DNA is TGTGCCATCAGAGAACGGGACATACCTGCCAATGAGCAGTTCTTC.

This clonotype has at least ten counts. One junction end disagrees with the germline gene, perhaps due to a read error. CDR3 sequence reads: CASSSQETQYF. In DNA form, the CDR3 reads TGTGCCAGCAGCTCCCAAGAGACCCAGTACTTC. This sequence joins TRBV5-1 and TRBJ2-5; D remains unclear. The CDR3 consists of 11 residues. Looked up from germline, CDR1 is SGHRS and CDR2 is YFSETQ.

The chain employs TRBV29-1 and TRBJ2-5; 9 bases match TRBD1. CDR1 is SQVTM, CDR2 ANQGSEA, per germline. The CDR3 runs to 17 residues. J gave up 5 bases and V 7 bases, and 20 bases lay outside the gene matches. The CDR3 DNA follows: TGCAGCGCGCCCTATCCGACGGGGGACAGGGAATGGGAGACCCAGTACTTC. This translates into CSAPYPTGDREWETQYF.

The chain recombines TRBV7-9 with TRBJ2-7, with 10 bases aligning to TRBD1. V shed 11 bases and J 1 base; nucleotides not matched to a gene: 17. Germline values: CDR1 SEHNR, CDR2 FQNEAQ (reference sequence). There are 17 residues in the CDR3. CDR3 amino acids: CAWSVTGGKAGSYEQYF. Written as DNA, the CDR3 is TGTGCCTGGAGTGTGACAGGGGGCAAGGCTGGGTCCTACGAGCAGTACTTC.

The rearrangement links TRBV28 to TRBJ2-7; D perhaps matches TRBD2 (6 bases). The length of the CDR3 is 17 residues. V was pared by 5 bases and J by 1 base, with 21 bases between. Germline lookup yields CDR1 MDHEN and CDR2 SYDVKM. CDR3 DNA: TGTGCCAGCAGTCCATCCAGACTAGGCCTGGCGTCCTACGAGCAGTACTTC. Its protein product is CASSPSRLGLASYEQYF.